Each of the 14 T cell receptor beta chains below was sequenced from the same sample in a study of PD-L1 blockade in urothelial cancer. The time point denotes: pretreatment peripheral blood. Clones were sequenced by immunoSEQ multiplex PCR, and TCRdb holds only the in-frame ones, with some missing. Here the sample spans 45,000 to 55,000 clones, roughly 80% being singletons. Specimen: PBMCs, collected around atezolizumab (anti-PD-L1) treatment. The receptors shown here come from a man aged 45-60 years with urothelial cancer.

The chain links TRBV7-3 to TRBJ2-6, with TRBD2 matching 11 bases. After removal of 5 bases from V and 2 bases from J, the junction contained 20 bases not matched to a gene. Germline values: CDR1 SGHTA, CDR2 FQGTGA. The CDR3 runs 22 residues. The CDR3 here is CASSPVVLAGAFRPAGANVLTF. The CDR3 DNA sequence: TGTGCCAGCAGCCCGGTGGTACTAGCGGGGGCCTTCAGACCCGCTGGGGCCAACGTCCTGACTTTC.

This chain joins TRBV6-5 and TRBJ2-7, with TRBD1 identical over 7 bases. CDR1 is MNHEY, CDR2 SVGAGI, per germline. The length of the CDR3 is 14 residues. Trimming took 0 bases from V and 3 from J; bases not matched to a gene: 2. CDR3 sequence (DNA): TGTGCCAGCAGTTACTCTCCAGGGGGCTACGAGCAGTACTTC. Residues: CASSYSPGGYEQYF.

This clone turned up a few times. This specimen includes other DNA sequences encoding the same CDR3. The chain recombines TRBV19 with TRBJ2-7, with 7 bases aligning to TRBD1. V lost 5 bases and J lost 3; bases outside the gene matches: 4. Per germline, CDR1 LNHDA and CDR2 SQIVND (reference sequence). The CDR3 runs to 13 residues. CDR3 region: CASSPDRSYEQYF. The CDR3 coding sequence is TGTGCCAGTAGTCCGGACAGGAGCTACGAGCAGTACTTC.

This clone was found once. The genes are TRBV5-1 and TRBJ1-5; D not certain. Trimming took 9 bases from V and 4 from J, leaving 14 bases between them. Germline CDR1 reads SGHRS; CDR2 reads YFSETQ. CDR3 length equals 13 residues. CDR3 nucleotide sequence: TGCGCCATCATTTTCTGGAGAAATCAGCCCCAGCATTTT. Its translation: CAIIFWRNQPQHF.

CDR3 amino acids: CASSPPGLAGGAPFYEQYF. The CDR3, as DNA: TGTGCCAGCAGCCCGCCGGGACTAGCGGGAGGTGCCCCCTTCTACGAGCAGTACTTC. J is TRBJ2-7 and V is TRBV5-6, with 15 bases fitting TRBD2. This CDR3 has 19 residues. V was clipped by 4 bases and J by 3 bases; unmatched bases: 14. Germline V gene lookup returns CDR1 SGHDT and CDR2 YYEEEE.

V is TRBV11-2 and J is TRBJ2-1; D perhaps matches TRBD2 (6 bases). Germline loops: CDR1 SGHAT, CDR2 FQNNGV. The CDR3 spans 14 residues. V shed 5 bases and J shed 10 bases, with 18 bases lying between them. The CDR3 coding sequence is TGTGCCAGCAGCCTAGGCGGGTCTAGCGCAGAGCAGTTCTTC. It is translated as CASSLGGSSAEQFF.

This clone was seen once. J is TRBJ1-4 and V is TRBV7-9; possible D gene TRBD1, 5 bases. In germline, CDR1 is SEHNR, CDR2 FQNEAQ (reference sequence). Between the trimmed V and J ends, which lost 4 bases and 4 bases, there was a span of 13 bases. The CDR3 is made up of 15 amino acids. CDR3 amino acids: CASSSRDGFNEKLFF. CDR3 coding DNA: TGTGCCAGCAGCTCGCGGGACGGCTTTAATGAAAAACTGTTTTTT.

The chain is built from TRBV6-1 and TRBJ2-7, with 10 bases identical to TRBD1. This CDR3 has 16 residues. CDR1 and CDR2 (germline): MNHNS, SASEGT. V gave up 3 bases and J gave up 5 bases; unmatched junction bases: 10. CDR3 sequence reads: CASSDPPGTGANEQYF. The CDR3 DNA is TGTGCCAGCAGTGATCCCCCCGGGACAGGGGCTAACGAGCAGTACTTC.

The V and J genes are TRBV27 and TRBJ1-5; D not resolved. Between the trimmed V and J ends, which lost 6 bases and 1 base, there was a span of 13 bases. CDR3 length equals 15 residues. Germline V gives CDR1 MNHEY, CDR2 SMNVEV (reference sequence). CDR3 protein: CASRLWASSNQPQHF. CDR3 nucleotide sequence: TGTGCCAGCAGGCTCTGGGCTTCCAGCAATCAGCCCCAGCATTTT.

V usage is TRBV9 and J usage is TRBJ1-4, with 10 bases identical to TRBD1. The CDR3 totals 16 residues. Losses at the gene ends were 4 bases for V and 10 bases for J; bases not matched to a gene: 13. From germline, CDR1 is SGDLS and CDR2 YYNGEE. CDR3 in amino acids: CASSPQGGTGVGKLFF. Written as DNA, the CDR3 is TGTGCCAGCAGCCCCCAAGGGGGGACAGGGGTGGGAAAACTGTTTTTT.

This sequence joins TRBV6-5 and TRBJ1-4; a weak D match, TRBD1 (5 bases). This CDR3 comprises 15 residues. V gave up 8 bases and J gave up 8 bases, with 21 bases separating them. Germline CDR1 reads MNHEY; CDR2 reads SVGAGI. CDR3 DNA: TGTGCCAGCCGAATAGACAGCTCGAAGACCGAAAAACTGTTTTTT. Its protein is CASRIDSSKTEKLFF.

The gene calls are TRBV4-3 and TRBJ1-4; D unclear. Germline values: CDR1 LGHNA, CDR2 YSLEER. The CDR3 runs to 16 residues. The V end was cut by 0 bases, the J end by 1 base, with 9 bases between. The CDR3 loop is CASSQDRVVTNEKLFF. CDR3 nucleotide sequence: TGCGCCAGCAGCCAAGATCGGGTCGTAACTAATGAAAAACTGTTTTTT.

This CDR3 reads CSVWGGTNEKLFF. As DNA, the CDR3 is TGCAGCGTGTGGGGGGGTACTAATGAAAAACTGTTTTTT. This rearrangement joins TRBV29-1 to TRBJ1-4; TRBD1 might be the D (5 bases). The CDR3 has 13 amino acids. Per germline, CDR1 SQVTM and CDR2 ANQGSEA. V shed 6 bases and J shed 2 bases, with 10 bases lying between them.

The J gene is TRBJ1-5, the V gene TRBV7-9, with D uncertain. This CDR3 is built from 13 residues. The germline V gene has CDR1 SEHNR and CDR2 FQNEAQ (reference sequence). Trimming shortened V by 2 bases and J by 8 bases, and 10 bases separated the two germline ends. DNA for the CDR3: TGTGCCAGCAGCTTACGGGGTCCGGAGCCCCAGCATTTT. Its translation is CASSLRGPEPQHF.